This T cell receptor beta chain was profiled in a study of shared clonotypes between healthy human individuals (dated by TCRdb to 2019 to 2021). Looking at the study overall: The cohort comprised two women and three men aged 18 to 49 years. Between about 0.85 and 9.5 billion PBMCs per donor were obtained by leukapheresis. For each donor, CD4 naive and CD4 memory were each run on three plates, CD8 naive on two plates, and CD8 memory on one plate. To estimate repertoire size and how much clonotype sharing occurs between individuals, the study deeply sequenced the blood TCR repertoires of five or six healthy adults. To increase sequencing depth and limit assay-specific biases, TCR repertoire library preparation and sequencing were carried out by different laboratories using diverse techniques.

Using the deep immunoSEQ assay, multiplex PCR amplified TCR CDR3 regions from genomic DNA. Extracted genomic DNA from each cell subset was distributed evenly across all wells of several immunoSEQ 96-well plates, and each plate was treated as a replicate. Each replicate PCR for sorted subsets received about 200 ng genomic DNA, equal to about 30,000 T cell genomes. Purified libraries were measured with a Qubit 3.0 fluorometer, size-checked on a Bioanalyzer 2100, and measured again with the KAPA Library Quantification kit. A separate single-read 150-cycle Illumina NextSeq 550 flow cell was used to sequence each immunoSEQ 96-well plate. From the authors' description of their analysis: Because only junctional sequences without quality scores were contained in the immunoSEQ output, filtering matching that applied to full-length reads could not be performed. Sequences were annotated with PyIR, a Python wrapper for IgBLAST v1.9, and V/J genes and CDR3 were assigned using IMGT germline references. Reads with weak V/J assignments (E-value above 1e-6), missing CDR3, stop codons, out-of-frame junctions, or ambiguous translated residues were removed. V3J clonotypes were defined as sequences sharing the same inferred V gene, J gene, and CDR3 amino acid sequence. Percentage overlap between repertoires was computed as shared unique clonotypes divided by the size of the smaller repertoire. RTK rarefaction, the Chao1 estimator, and Recon v2.1 estimates of unobserved clonotypes were used to assess repertoire richness. For all TCRbeta clonotypes obtained by the gDNA method from a few donors, generation probabilities were computed with OLGA. TCRdb re-hosts the immuneACCESS table, in-frame sequences only. Its copies lack some clones; in the studies checked, an unresolved V gene accounts for under half of them, and the cause for the rest is not known. D and trimming were read from the DNA, whereas the V and J calls and clone size are those reported in that table. The sample data list 1.5 million to 1.9 million clones, and 95% to 99% of these were observed just once. Together, the top ten hold roughly 0.42% of the sample.

The donors were healthy, HIV-negative adults with no recently reported acute infections or vaccinations. Every donor was a Caucasian adult residing in Nashville, Tennessee, USA. Magnetic negative selection was used to enrich CD4+ T cells, after which naive cells were positively selected on CD45RA and the negative fraction became the memory subset. Blood was collected by leukapheresis, and PBMCs were isolated by Ficoll-Histopaque density gradient centrifugation and then cryopreserved in liquid nitrogen vapor phase. Purity and quantity of every magnetically sorted T cell population were checked by analytical flow cytometry. From each sorted fraction, genomic DNA was isolated and quantified by UV absorbance on a Nanodrop 2000c. V trim: 5 bases; J trim: 5 bases; unmatched bases: 8. For CDR1 and CDR2, the germline V gene (reference sequence) lists SEHNR and FQNEAQ. The CDR3 spans 15 residues, from the cysteine through the phenylalanine. The CDR3 DNA has 45 bases and is translated from base 1.

Turning to this clone: Its cognate antigen has yet to be identified. Base qualities are not recorded, but no much larger clone differs from it by a single base.

Study-level results and caveats: Incomplete sequencing was indicated by rarefaction of sorted-subset datasets, despite the large sequencing depth. Larger estimated clonotype richness was generally found for naive subsets than for memory subsets. Pairwise subsampling led to the expectation that sequencing depth would affect the degree of clonotype sharing among donors. Only blood was sampled, and tissue TCR repertoires likely differ from those in blood. Clonotypes shared by all four sorted-subset donors showed higher generation probabilities than non-shared clonotypes. The small number of donors limited the genetic and exposure-history diversity represented. Sharing across several donors was observed for approximately 5% of naive CD4, under 4% of naive CD8, 2.3% of memory CD4, and less than 0.45% of memory CD8 clonotypes.

The clonotype was recovered from a man younger than 40 in good health. The sequencing input was naive CD4+ T cells sorted from blood. What this sample's cell subset or site label stands for: CD45RA+ positively selected. The chain is assembled from TRBV7-9 and TRBJ2-3; the junction holds 9 bases that match TRBD1. The DNA sequence follows: TGTGCCAGCAGCGTATACAGGGGGCAGGTAGATACGCAGTATTTT. Translated, it gives CASSVYRGQVDTQYF.